The 11 T cell receptor beta chains reported below all come from one sample, sequenced in a study of cytomegalovirus exposure and HLA in healthy donors (dated by TCRdb to 2015 to 2018). The library came from the immunoSEQ multiplex PCR assay. For the multiplex PCR, a mixture combining 60 forward primers for TCR Vbeta segments and 13 reverse primers for TCR Jbeta segments was used. Entries here come from immuneACCESS through TCRdb and include only in-frame sequences with V and J called. Some clones fail to appear in such tables; in the studies checked, an unresolved V gene covers under half of the shortfall, and the cause of the remainder is unknown. The sample includes fewer than 85,000 clones, with 72% observed a single time. The top ten hold about 12% of the sample. The sequenced sample was PBMCs. The source is a woman aged 35 to 49 in good health and CMV-seropositive.

This chain uses TRBV5-1 with TRBJ1-1; TRBD1 matches 8 bases. This CDR3 comprises 14 residues. V was clipped by 3 bases and J by 4 bases; unmatched bases: 5. Germline lookup yields CDR1 SGHRS and CDR2 YFSETQ. The CDR3 DNA is TGCGCCAGCAGCTCTACAGGGGGAGTCACTGAAGCTTTCTTT. It is translated as CASSSTGGVTEAFF.

This chain connects TRBV5-4 to TRBJ1-3, with 10 bases lining up with TRBD1. J gave up 5 bases and V 4 bases, and 3 bases lay outside the gene matches. Germline lookup yields CDR1 SGHNT and CDR2 YYREEE (reference sequence). The CDR3 runs 14 residues. This CDR3 is CASSPDRGRNTIYF. Written as DNA, the CDR3 is TGTGCCAGCAGCCCGGACAGGGGGAGAAACACCATATATTTT.

The V call is TRBV7-9, the J call TRBJ1-2; TRBD1 agrees at 7 bases. Trimming at V came to 6 bases and at J to 10 bases, leaving 8 bases not matched to a gene. The CDR3 has 12 amino acids. Germline lookup yields CDR1 SEHNR and CDR2 FQNEAQ (reference sequence). CDR3 nucleotides: TGTGCCAGCAGGTTCCGAGGGGGCGACTACACCTTC. This codes for CASRFRGGDYTF.

This rearrangement joins TRBV4-2 to TRBJ2-6; TRBD2 might be the D (5 bases). This CDR3 has 17 amino acids. V gave up 0 bases and J gave up 2 bases, with 11 bases separating them. Germline lookup yields CDR1 LGHNA and CDR2 YNFKEQ. The CDR3 reads CASSQDEASTGANVLTF. The CDR3 DNA sequence: TGTGCCAGCAGCCAAGATGAGGCTAGCACTGGGGCCAACGTCCTGACTTTC.

This sequence joins TRBV4-2 and TRBJ2-5, with TRBD2 matching over 7 bases. This CDR3 contains 15 residues. V was pared by 1 base and J by 5 bases, with 7 bases of the junction left unmatched. Germline CDR1 LGHNA, CDR2 YNFKEQ. In nucleotides, the CDR3 is TGTGCCAGCAGCCAAGGGGGCGGGAGAGGGGAGACCCAGTACTTC. Translation: CASSQGGGRGETQYF.

The count of this clone is one. The chain carries TRBV5-6 and TRBJ2-5, with 7 bases identical to TRBD2. CDR1 is SGHDT and CDR2 is YYEEEE in the germline V gene. The CDR3 extends over 14 amino acids. The trim removed 0 bases at V and 6 bases at J, leaving 5 bases unmatched. As DNA, the CDR3 is TGTGCCAGCAGCTTGGATCGGGACTACCAGACCCAGTACTTC. Translating it yields CASSLDRDYQTQYF. Filled out from reference TRBV5-6 and TRBJ2-5, the complete variable domain reads DAGVTQSPTHLIKTRGQQVTLRCSPKSGHDTVSWYQQALGQGPQFIFQYYEEEERQRGNFPDRFSGHQFPNYSSELNVNALLLGDSALYLCASSLDRDYQTQYFGPGTRLLVL.

The CDR3 loop reads CASSLDSQPQHF. DNA for the CDR3: TGTGCCAGCAGTTTGGACAGCCAGCCCCAGCATTTT. The V call is TRBV6-6, the J call TRBJ1-5; a possible D gene is TRBD1 (6 bases). Per germline, CDR1 MNHNY and CDR2 SVGAGI (reference sequence). Trimming removed 4 bases at V and 7 bases at J, with 8 bases between. The CDR3 is 12 residues long.

This chain links TRBV30 with TRBJ2-3; D perhaps matches TRBD2 (6 bases). The germline CDR1 and CDR2 sequences are GTSNPN and SVGIG (reference sequence). Trimming cost V 2 bases and J 4 bases, with 10 bases left between them. The length of the CDR3 is 13 residues. The DNA for the CDR3 is TGTGCCTGGAGTACCGGGGGAGCAGATACGCAGTATTTT. It codes for CAWSTGGADTQYF.

This clone occurred a few times. V gene TRBV5-4 combines with J gene TRBJ1-2; D perhaps matches TRBD1 (5 bases). CDR1 SGHNT and CDR2 YYREEE come from the germline V gene (reference sequence). CDR3 length equals 14 residues. V was pared by 4 bases and J by 8 bases, with 18 bases between. In DNA, the CDR3 is TGTGCCAGCAGCCCGGTCAGGGCCAGCGAGGGCTACACCTTC. The encoded protein is CASSPVRASEGYTF.

V usage is TRBV5-1 and J usage is TRBJ1-6, with 7 bases lining up with TRBD1. The CDR3 consists of 14 residues. CDR1 SGHRS and CDR2 YFSETQ come from the germline V gene. Germline trimming cut 5 bases from V and 10 bases from J; bases unmatched to any gene: 9. The CDR3 is CASRESRGRSPLHF. CDR3 coding DNA: TGCGCCAGCAGGGAGTCCAGGGGGAGGTCACCCCTCCACTTT.

V is TRBV7-9 and J is TRBJ1-2, with 7 nucleotides matching TRBD1. Germline CDR1 reads SEHNR; CDR2 reads FQNEAQ (reference sequence). The V gene end was trimmed by 5 bases and the J gene end by 3 bases; junction bases not matched to a gene: 6. This CDR3 is 14 amino acids long. DNA for the CDR3: TGTGCCAGCAGCGCGTGGGACAGAGACTATGGCTACACCTTC. Translating gives CASSAWDRDYGYTF.